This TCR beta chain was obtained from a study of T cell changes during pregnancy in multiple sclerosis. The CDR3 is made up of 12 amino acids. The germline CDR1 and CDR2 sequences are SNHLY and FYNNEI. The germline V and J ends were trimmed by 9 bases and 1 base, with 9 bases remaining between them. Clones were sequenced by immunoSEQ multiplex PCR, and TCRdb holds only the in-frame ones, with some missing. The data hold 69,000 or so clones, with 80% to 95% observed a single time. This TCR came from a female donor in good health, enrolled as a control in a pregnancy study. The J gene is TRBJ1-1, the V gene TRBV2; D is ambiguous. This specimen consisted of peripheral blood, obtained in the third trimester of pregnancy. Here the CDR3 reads CARSRGNTEAFF. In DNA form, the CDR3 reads TGTGCCAGGTCCCGGGGGAACACTGAAGCTTTCTTT.